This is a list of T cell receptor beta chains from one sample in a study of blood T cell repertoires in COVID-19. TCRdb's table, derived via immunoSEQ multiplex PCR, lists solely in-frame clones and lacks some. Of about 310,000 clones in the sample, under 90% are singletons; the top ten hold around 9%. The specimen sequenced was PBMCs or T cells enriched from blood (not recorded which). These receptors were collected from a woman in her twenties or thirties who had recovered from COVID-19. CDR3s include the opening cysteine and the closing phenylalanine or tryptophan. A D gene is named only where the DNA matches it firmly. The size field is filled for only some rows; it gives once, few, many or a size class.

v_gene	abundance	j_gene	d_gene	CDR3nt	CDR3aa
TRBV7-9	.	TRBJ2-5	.	TGTGCCAGCAGACCATACAGGGAGGAGACCCAGTACTTC	CASRPYREETQYF
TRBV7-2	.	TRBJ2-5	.	TGTGCCAGCAGCTTAGCACCGGGACATAAAGAGACCCAGTACTTC	CASSLAPGHKETQYF
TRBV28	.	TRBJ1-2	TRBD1	TGTGCCAGCAGGGGGACAGGGGGCGGGGGCTATGGCTACACCTTC	CASRGTGGGGYGYTF
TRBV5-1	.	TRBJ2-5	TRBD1	TGCGCCAGCAGCCTAATACTAGAGGGGGCAGAGACCCAGTACTTC	CASSLILEGAETQYF
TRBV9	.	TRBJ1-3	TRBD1	TGTGCCAGCAGCCCCCTTGGGACAGGGTACAGAAGAGGCGGAAACACCATATATTTT	CASSPLGTGYRRGGNTIYF
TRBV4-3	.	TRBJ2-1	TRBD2	TGCGCCAGCAGCCAAGAAGGAGCGGGAGATCCCCTGGCTGAGCAGTTCTTC	CASSQEGAGDPLAEQFF
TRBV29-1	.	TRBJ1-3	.	TGCAGCGTTGAACGCAACGGACAGCGAAACACCATATATTTT	CSVERNGQRNTIYF
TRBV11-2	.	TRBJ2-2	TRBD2	TGTGCCAGCAGATCGGCGGGAGGGCCGCGCACCGGGGAGCTGTTTTTT	CASRSAGGPRTGELFF
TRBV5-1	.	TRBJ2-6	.	TGCGCCAGCAAGTCGTTCCGGGCTGGGGCCAACGTCCTGACTTTC	CASKSFRAGANVLTF
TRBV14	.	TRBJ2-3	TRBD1	TGTGCCAGCAGCCCTTGGGACAGGGGGATCGCAGATACGCAGTATTTT	CASSPWDRGIADTQYF
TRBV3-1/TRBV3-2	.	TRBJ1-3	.	TGTGCCAGCAGCCAATTTTCAGGGGTGCCCTCTGGAAACACCATATATTTT	CASSQFSGVPSGNTIYF
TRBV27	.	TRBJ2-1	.	TGTGCCAGCAGCCCCCGACCCGGGATGGGCGAGCAGTTCTTC	CASSPRPGMGEQFF
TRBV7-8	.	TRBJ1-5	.	TGTGCCAGCAGCTCCGAAGGGAGTCCTCGGGCCCAGCATTTT	CASSSEGSPRAQHF
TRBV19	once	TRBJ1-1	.	TGTGCCAGTAGTAAAAGGATCGGGACACCCGACACTGAAGCTTTCTTT	CASSKRIGTPDTEAFF
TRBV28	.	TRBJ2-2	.	TGTGCCAGCAGTTACAGGGCCACCGGGGAGCTGTTTTTT	CASSYRATGELFF
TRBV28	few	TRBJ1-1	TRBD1	TGTGCCAGCAGCTCGACAGGGCTTAACACTGAAGCTTTCTTT	CASSSTGLNTEAFF
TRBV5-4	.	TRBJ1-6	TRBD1	TGTGCCAGCAGCCCCGAGGGACAGGGGCCGGAACCGTCCTATAATTCACCCCTCCACTTT	CASSPEGQGPEPSYNSPLHF
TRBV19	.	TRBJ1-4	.	TGTGCCAGTAGTATAGTGGCAGGGGACAATGAAAAACTGTTTTTT	CASSIVAGDNEKLFF
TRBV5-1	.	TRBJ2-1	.	TGCGCCAGCAGCCAACTTTCAAGCAGGGCATACAATGAGCAGTTCTTC	CASSQLSSRAYNEQFF
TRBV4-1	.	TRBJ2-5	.	TGCGCCAGCAGCCAAGGCGGTGGAGCTGAGACCCAGTACTTC	CASSQGGGAETQYF
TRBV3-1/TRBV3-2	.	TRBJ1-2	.	TGTGCCAGCAGCCAAGATGTACGGGAATCTAACTATGGCTACACCTTC	CASSQDVRESNYGYTF
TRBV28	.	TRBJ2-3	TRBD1	TGTGCCAGCATCAGTGGACAGGGCCGTTGGGGTACGCAGTATTTT	CASISGQGRWGTQYF
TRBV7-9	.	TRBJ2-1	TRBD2	TGTGCCAGCAGCTCGATAGCGGGAGGGAGCAATGAGCAGTTCTTC	CASSSIAGGSNEQFF
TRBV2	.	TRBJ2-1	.	TGTGCCAGCAGCGGGACTTTCGGATTTCGGATCCGGGACAGCCACAATGAGCAGTTCTTC	CASSGTFGFRIRDSHNEQFF
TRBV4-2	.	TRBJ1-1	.	TGTGCCAGCAGCCAAGATCTCGGGGGTTTGGCTGAAGCTTTCTTT	CASSQDLGGLAEAFF
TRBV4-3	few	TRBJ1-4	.	TGCGCCAGCAGCCAAAGGGGGTTAGGGGAAAAACTGTTTTTT	CASSQRGLGEKLFF
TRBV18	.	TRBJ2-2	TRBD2	TGTGCCAGTTCGGAGGTAGCGGGAGAAACCGGGGAGCTGTTTTTT	CASSEVAGETGELFF
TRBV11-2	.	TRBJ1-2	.	TGTGCCAGCAGCTTAGTAAGGGCAGGGAAACATGGCTACACCTTC	CASSLVRAGKHGYTF
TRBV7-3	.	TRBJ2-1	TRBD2	TGTGCCAGCAGCTTAATGACGGGAGCGGGAAATGAGCAGTTCTTC	CASSLMTGAGNEQFF
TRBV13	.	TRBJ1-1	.	TGTGCCAGCAGCTTAGGGGCCGTCGACACTGAAGCTTTCTTT	CASSLGAVDTEAFF
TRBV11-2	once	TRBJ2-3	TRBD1	TGTGCCAGCAGCCCAAGGACAGGGTACACAGATACGCAGTATTTT	CASSPRTGYTDTQYF
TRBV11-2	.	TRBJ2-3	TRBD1	TGTGCCAGCAGCTTTGGGGTGGACAGGAGCACAGATACGCAGTATTTT	CASSFGVDRSTDTQYF
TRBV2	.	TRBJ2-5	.	TGTGCCAGTACAACAGGGGGGGGTCCACAAGAGACCCAGTACTTC	CASTTGGGPQETQYF
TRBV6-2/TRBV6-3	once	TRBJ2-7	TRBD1	TGTGCCAGCAGTTCTCTCCCACGGACAGGGAGATACTACGAGCAGTACTTC	CASSSLPRTGRYYEQYF
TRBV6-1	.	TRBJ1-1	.	TGTGCCAGCACTACATTCAGGGAAAGCAGTTTCGGCGCTTTCTTT	CASTTFRESSFGAFF
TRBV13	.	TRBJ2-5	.	TGTGCCAGCAGCTCGAGAGGCAGGGAAGAGACCCAGTACTTC	CASSSRGREETQYF
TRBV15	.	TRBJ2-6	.	TGTGCCACCAGCAGAGGGCAGGAAGAAGGATCCAACGTCCTGACTTTC	CATSRGQEEGSNVLTF
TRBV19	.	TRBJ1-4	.	TGTGCCAGTAGTCGATCTTCACAGGGCCTCAATGAAAAACTGTTTTTT	CASSRSSQGLNEKLFF
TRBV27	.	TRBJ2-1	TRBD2	TGTGCCAGCATTCCTACTAGCGGGTTGAGGAATGAGCAGTTCTTC	CASIPTSGLRNEQFF
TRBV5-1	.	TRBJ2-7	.	TGCGCCAGCAGCTTGTGGGCGGGTTCCTACGAGCAGTACTTC	CASSLWAGSYEQYF
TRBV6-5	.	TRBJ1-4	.	TGTGCCAGCAGGAAAAACAGGGTTGATGAAAAACTGTTTTTT	CASRKNRVDEKLFF
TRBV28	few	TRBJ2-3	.	TGTGCCAGCAGTTTACTAGCACCTTCCACAGATACGCAGTATTTT	CASSLLAPSTDTQYF
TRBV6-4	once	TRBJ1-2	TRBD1	TGTGCCAGCAGCGCAACGCCGGGACAGGTCTATGGCTACACCTTC	CASSATPGQVYGYTF
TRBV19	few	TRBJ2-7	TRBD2	TGTGCCAGCGCAATAAGCGGGGACCGTTACGAGCAGTACTTC	CASAISGDRYEQYF
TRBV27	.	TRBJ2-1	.	TGTGCCAGCAACCAGGGGACTACAGCCAATGAGCAGTTCTTC	CASNQGTTANEQFF